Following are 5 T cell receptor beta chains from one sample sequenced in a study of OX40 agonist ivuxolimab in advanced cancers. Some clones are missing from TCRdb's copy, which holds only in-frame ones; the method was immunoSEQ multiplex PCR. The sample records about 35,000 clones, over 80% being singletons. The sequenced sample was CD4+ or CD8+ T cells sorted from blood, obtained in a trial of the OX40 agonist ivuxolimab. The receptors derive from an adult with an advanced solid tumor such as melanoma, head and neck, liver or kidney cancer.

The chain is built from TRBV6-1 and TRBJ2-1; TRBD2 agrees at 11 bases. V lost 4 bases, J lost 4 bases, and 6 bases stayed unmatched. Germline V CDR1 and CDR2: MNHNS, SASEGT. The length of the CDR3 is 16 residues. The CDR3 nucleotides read TGTGCCAGCAGTGTAGCCGGGACTAGCGGATACAATGAGCAGTTCTTC. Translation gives CASSVAGTSGYNEQFF.

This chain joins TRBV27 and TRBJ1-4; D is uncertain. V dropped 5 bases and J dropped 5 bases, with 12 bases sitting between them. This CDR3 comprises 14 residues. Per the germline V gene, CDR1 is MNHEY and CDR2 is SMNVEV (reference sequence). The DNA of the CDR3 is TGTGCCAGCAGTCAAAACAAACCCAATGAAAAACTGTTTTTT. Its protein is CASSQNKPNEKLFF. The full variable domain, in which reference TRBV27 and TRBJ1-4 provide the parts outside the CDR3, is EAQVTQNPRYLITVTGKKLTVTCSQNMNHEYMSWYRQDPGLGLRQIYYSMNVEVTDKGDVPEGYKVSRKEKRNFPLILESPSPNQTSLYFCASSQNKPNEKLFFGSGTQLSVL.

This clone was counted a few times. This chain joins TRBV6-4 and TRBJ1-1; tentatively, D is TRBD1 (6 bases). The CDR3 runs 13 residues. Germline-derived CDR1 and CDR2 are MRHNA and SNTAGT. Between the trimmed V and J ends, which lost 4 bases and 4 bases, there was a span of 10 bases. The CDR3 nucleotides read TGTGCCAGCAGTGCCACAGGGACCACTGAAGCTTTCTTT. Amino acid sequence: CASSATGTTEAFF.

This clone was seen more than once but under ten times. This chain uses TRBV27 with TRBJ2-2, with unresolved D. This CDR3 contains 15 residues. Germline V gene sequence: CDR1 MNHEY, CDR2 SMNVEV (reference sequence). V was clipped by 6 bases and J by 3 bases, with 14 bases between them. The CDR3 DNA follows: TGTGCCAGCAGACCACACGCGGATTACACCGGGGAGCTGTTTTTT. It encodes CASRPHADYTGELFF.

As DNA, the CDR3 is TGTGCCAGTAGTATCTTTCCCAGCGGAGCCTACGAGCAGTACTTC. Encoded protein: CASSIFPSGAYEQYF. V and J are TRBV19 and TRBJ2-7; D is perhaps TRBD2 (5 bases). The CDR3 runs to 15 residues. Germline assignment: CDR1 LNHDA and CDR2 SQIVND (reference sequence). The germline V and J ends were trimmed by 3 bases and 2 bases, with 14 bases remaining between them.